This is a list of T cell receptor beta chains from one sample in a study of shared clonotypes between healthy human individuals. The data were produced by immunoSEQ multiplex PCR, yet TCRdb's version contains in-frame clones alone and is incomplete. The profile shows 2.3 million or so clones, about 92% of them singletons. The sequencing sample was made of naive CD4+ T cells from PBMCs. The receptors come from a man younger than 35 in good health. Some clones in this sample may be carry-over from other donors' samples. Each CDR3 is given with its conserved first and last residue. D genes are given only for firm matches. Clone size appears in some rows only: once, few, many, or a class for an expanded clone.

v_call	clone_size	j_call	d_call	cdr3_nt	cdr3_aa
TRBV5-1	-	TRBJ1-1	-	TGCGCCAGCAGCTTGGCCGGTCGGGGATGGGACACTGAAGCTTTCTTT	CASSLAGRGWDTEAFF
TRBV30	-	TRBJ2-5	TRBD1	TGTGCCTGGAGCAATACCGGGACAGCTGTTGGGTGGACCCAGTACTTC	CAWSNTGTAVGWTQYF
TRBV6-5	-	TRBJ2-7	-	TGTGCCAGCAGTTACTCGAGGACGGCCTACGAGCAGTACTTC	CASSYSRTAYEQYF
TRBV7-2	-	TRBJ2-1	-	TGTGCCAGCAGCTTAATACTAGCCGGCTACAATGAGCAGTTCTTC	CASSLILAGYNEQFF
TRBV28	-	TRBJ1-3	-	TGTGCCAGCAGTTTAGTCCCATCGGCGGACACCATATATTTT	CASSLVPSADTIYF
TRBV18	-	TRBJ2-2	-	TGTGCCAGCTCACGGCGCGCGAACACCGGGGAGCTGTTTTTT	CASSRRANTGELFF
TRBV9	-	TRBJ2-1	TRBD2	TGTGCCAGCAGCGGCGGGGTGGGACTACAAAACAATGAGCAGTTCTTC	CASSGGVGLQNNEQFF
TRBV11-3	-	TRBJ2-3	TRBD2	TGTGCCAGCAGCTTGTTGGGACTAGCGACAGATACGCAGTATTTT	CASSLLGLATDTQYF
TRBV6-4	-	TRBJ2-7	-	TGTGCCAGCAGTGGACAGGTCTACGAGCAGTACTTC	CASSGQVYEQYF
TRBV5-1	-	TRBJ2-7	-	TGCGCCAGCAGCACAAGCGGGCCTGCCTACGAGCAGTACTTC	CASSTSGPAYEQYF
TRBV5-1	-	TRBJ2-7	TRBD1	TGCGCCAGCAGCACAAGGACAGGGCCAAAGGGGCAAGCCTACGAGCAGTACTTC	CASSTRTGPKGQAYEQYF
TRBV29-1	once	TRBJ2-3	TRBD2	TGCAGCGTTGGAGGACTAGCGGGTGGTACGCAGTATTTT	CSVGGLAGGTQYF
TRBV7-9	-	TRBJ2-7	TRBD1	TGTGCCAGCAGCGGGGGACAGGAGATAATGCACGAGCAGTACTTC	CASSGGQEIMHEQYF
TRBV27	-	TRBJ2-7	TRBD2	TGTGCCAGCACGTCACTAGCGGGCTCCCCTGGCGAGCAGTACTTC	CASTSLAGSPGEQYF
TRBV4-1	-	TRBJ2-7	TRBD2	TGCGCCAGCAGCCAAGGACTAGCGGGTTTCTACGAGCAGTACTTC	CASSQGLAGFYEQYF
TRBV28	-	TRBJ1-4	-	TGTGCCAGCAGTTTCGTTCCAACTAATGAAAAACTGTTTTTT	CASSFVPTNEKLFF
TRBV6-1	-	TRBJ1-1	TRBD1	TGTGCCAGCAGTGAAAGGGGGCTGGAAGCTTTCTTT	CASSERGLEAFF
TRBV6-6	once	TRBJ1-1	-	TGTGCCAGCAGTTACCTTGGGGGCACTGAAGCTTTCTTT	CASSYLGGTEAFF
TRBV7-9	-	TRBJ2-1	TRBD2	TGTGCCAGCAGCTCGGCCGGGACTAGCAGAGGGGATGAGCAGTTCTTC	CASSSAGTSRGDEQFF
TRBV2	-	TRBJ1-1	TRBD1	TGTGCCAGCAGTGATGGGCCAGGGGGATGGAACACTGAAGCTTTCTTT	CASSDGPGGWNTEAFF
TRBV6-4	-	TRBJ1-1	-	TGTGCCAGCAGTGAGACCTATTGGGCCACTGAAGCTTTCTTT	CASSETYWATEAFF
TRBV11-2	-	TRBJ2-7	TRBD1	TGTGCCAGCAGCTTAGGAGGGACAGGACCCTACGAGCAGTACTTC	CASSLGGTGPYEQYF
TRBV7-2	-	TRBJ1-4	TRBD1	TGTGCCAGCAGGCCGACAGGGGGCGGTGAAAAACTGTTTTTT	CASRPTGGGEKLFF
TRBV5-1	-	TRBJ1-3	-	TGCGCCAGCACTCCTGACAGAATCCGCGGAAACACCATATATTTT	CASTPDRIRGNTIYF
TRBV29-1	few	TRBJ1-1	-	TGCAGCGTTGCGGGACGGCTGAACACTGAAGCTTTCTTT	CSVAGRLNTEAFF
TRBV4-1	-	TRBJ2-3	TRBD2	TGCGCCAGCAGCCAAGAACGGGGGGCAGATACGCAGTATTTT	CASSQERGADTQYF
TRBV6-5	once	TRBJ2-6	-	TGTGCCAGCAGTTACTCTGGGGGGCAAGGGGCCAACGTCCTGACTTTC	CASSYSGGQGANVLTF
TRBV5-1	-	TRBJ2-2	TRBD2	TGCGCCAGCAGCTTGGCCCTAGCGGGGTTGAACACCGGGGAGCTGTTTTTT	CASSLALAGLNTGELFF
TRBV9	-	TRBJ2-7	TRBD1	TGTGCCAGCAGCGTAGCGGGACAGGGGGCCTACGAGCAGTACTTC	CASSVAGQGAYEQYF
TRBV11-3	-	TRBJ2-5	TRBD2	TGTGCCAGCAGCTTAGGATCTAGCGGGAGTGGTGAGACCCAGTACTTC	CASSLGSSGSGETQYF
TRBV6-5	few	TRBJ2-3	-	TGTGCCAGCAGTAGCACAGATACGCAGTATTTT	CASSSTDTQYF
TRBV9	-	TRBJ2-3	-	TGTGCCAGCAGCGTAGAGCCCTGGAGCACAGATACGCAGTATTTT	CASSVEPWSTDTQYF
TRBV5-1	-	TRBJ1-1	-	TGCGCCAGCAGTGCCCAGGGGAACACTGAAGCTTTCTTT	CASSAQGNTEAFF
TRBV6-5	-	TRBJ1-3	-	TGTGCCAGCAGCCGCCCGGGGGGAAACACCATATATTTT	CASSRPGGNTIYF
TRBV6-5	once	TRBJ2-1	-	TGTGCCAGCAGGCAGGCGAATGTAGGTGAGCAGTTCTTC	CASRQANVGEQFF
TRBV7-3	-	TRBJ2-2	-	TGTGCCAGCAGCTTCCTCCCCTTAGAGAACACCGGGGAGCTGTTTTTT	CASSFLPLENTGELFF